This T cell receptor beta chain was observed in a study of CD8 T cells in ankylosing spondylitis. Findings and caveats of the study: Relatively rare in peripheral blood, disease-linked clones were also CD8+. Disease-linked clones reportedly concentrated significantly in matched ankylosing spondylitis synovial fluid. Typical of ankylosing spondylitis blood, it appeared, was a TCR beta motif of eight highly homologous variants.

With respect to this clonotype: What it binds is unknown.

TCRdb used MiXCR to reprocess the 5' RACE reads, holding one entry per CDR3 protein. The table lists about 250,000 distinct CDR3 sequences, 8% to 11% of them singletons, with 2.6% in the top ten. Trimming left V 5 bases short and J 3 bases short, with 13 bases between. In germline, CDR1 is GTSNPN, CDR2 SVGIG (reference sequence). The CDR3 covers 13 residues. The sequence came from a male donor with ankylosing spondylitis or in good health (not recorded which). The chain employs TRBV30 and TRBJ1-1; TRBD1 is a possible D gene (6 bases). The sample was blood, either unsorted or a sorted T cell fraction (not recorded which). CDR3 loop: CAWCSQGDTEAFF. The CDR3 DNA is TGTGCCTGGTGTTCACAGGGTGACACTGAAGCTTTCTTT.